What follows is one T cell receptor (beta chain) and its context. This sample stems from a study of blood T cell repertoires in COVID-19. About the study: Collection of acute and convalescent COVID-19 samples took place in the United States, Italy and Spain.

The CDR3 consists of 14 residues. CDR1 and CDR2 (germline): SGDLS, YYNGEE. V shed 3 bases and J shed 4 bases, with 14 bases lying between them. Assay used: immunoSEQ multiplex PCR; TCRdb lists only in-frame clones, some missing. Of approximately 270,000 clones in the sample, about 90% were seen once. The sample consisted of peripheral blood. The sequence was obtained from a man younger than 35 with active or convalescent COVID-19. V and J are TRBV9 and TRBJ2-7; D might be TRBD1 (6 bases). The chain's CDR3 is CASSAHREGYEQYF. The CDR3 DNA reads TGTGCCAGCAGCGCCCACAGGGAAGGGTACGAGCAGTACTTC.